The rows below give T cell receptor beta chains drawn from one sample of a study of Ad26.COV2.S vaccination and SARS-CoV-2 variants. Assay: immunoSEQ multiplex PCR; the TCRdb copy retains only in-frame clones and omits some. The data show hundreds of thousands of clones, approximately 86% seen once. This sample comprised peripheral blood, obtained in a trial of Ad26.COV2.S vaccine versus placebo. The receptors derive from a person between 18 and 60 years old who received the Ad26.COV2.S COVID-19 vaccine or a placebo. The CDR3 runs from the conserved cysteine through the conserved F or W. D genes are given only for firm matches. Only some rows state a clone size, as once, few, many or a class for expanded clones.

V	D	size	J	CDR3	DNA
TRBV27	TRBD2	NA	TRBJ2-5	CASSILAGDHQETQYF	TGTGCCAGCAGCATCCTAGCGGGAGATCACCAAGAGACCCAGTACTTC
TRBV12-5	NA	NA	TRBJ2-2	CASGLERIGELFF	TGTGCTAGTGGTTTGGAGCGGATCGGGGAGCTGTTTTTT
TRBV4-3	TRBD1	NA	TRBJ1-3	CASSQDPRQGRDTIYF	TGCGCCAGCAGCCAAGATCCGAGACAGGGTAGGGACACCATATATTTT
TRBV19	TRBD2	NA	TRBJ2-1	CASSVTSGRAGNEQFF	TGTGCCAGTAGTGTCACTAGCGGGAGGGCGGGAAATGAGCAGTTCTTC
TRBV24-1	TRBD1	NA	TRBJ1-5	CATSASGQGTQPQHF	TGTGCCACCAGTGCCTCCGGACAGGGGACTCAGCCCCAGCATTTT
TRBV3-1/TRBV3-2	TRBD1	NA	TRBJ1-1	CASSQQGGTEAFF	TGTGCCAGCAGCCAACAGGGGGGCACTGAAGCTTTCTTT
TRBV25-1	NA	NA	TRBJ2-5	CASSEYGAETQYF	TGTGCCAGCAGTGAATATGGGGCGGAGACCCAGTACTTC
TRBV27	TRBD1	NA	TRBJ2-6	CASGQGAVGANVLTF	TGTGCCAGCGGCCAGGGGGCGGTTGGGGCCAACGTCCTGACTTTC
TRBV3-1/TRBV3-2	NA	NA	TRBJ1-2	CASSHLYGYTF	TGTGCCAGCAGCCATCTTTATGGCTACACCTTC
TRBV4-2	NA	NA	TRBJ2-7	CASKGGESYEQYF	TGTGCCAGCAAAGGAGGGGAATCCTACGAGCAGTACTTC
TRBV30	NA	NA	TRBJ2-5	CAWSGQKETQYF	TGTGCCTGGAGTGGTCAGAAAGAGACCCAGTACTTC
TRBV6-5	TRBD1	NA	TRBJ1-6	CASSKYGQGNSPLHF	TGTGCCAGCAGTAAATATGGACAGGGAAATTCACCCCTCCACTTT
TRBV27	TRBD1	NA	TRBJ2-5	CASSLKGQEETQYF	TGTGCCAGCAGTTTAAAGGGACAGGAAGAGACCCAGTACTTC
TRBV29-1	TRBD1	NA	TRBJ1-2	CSVRQGPYGYTF	TGCAGCGTACGACAGGGCCCCTATGGCTACACCTTC
TRBV7-2	NA	NA	TRBJ2-7	CASSLSWRGPSHEQYF	TGTGCCAGCAGCTTATCGTGGCGGGGGCCCTCCCACGAGCAGTACTTC
TRBV4-1	NA	NA	TRBJ1-1	CASSQDTGEAFF	TGCGCCAGCAGCCAAGACACAGGAGAAGCTTTCTTT
TRBV7-9	NA	NA	TRBJ2-7	CASSLVQGTPHEQYF	TGTGCCAGCAGCTTAGTGCAGGGGACTCCCCACGAGCAGTACTTC
TRBV4-3	TRBD2	NA	TRBJ2-1	CASSPAGRSYNEQFF	TGCGCCAGCAGTCCAGCGGGGCGCTCCTACAATGAGCAGTTCTTC
TRBV6-6	TRBD1	NA	TRBJ2-7	CASTPNRGLREQYF	TGTGCCAGCACTCCAAACAGGGGGCTGAGGGAGCAGTACTTC
TRBV7-2	NA	NA	TRBJ1-6	CASSWGRGNSPLHF	TGTGCCAGCAGCTGGGGTAGGGGGAATTCACCCCTCCACTTT
TRBV12-3/TRBV12-4	NA	NA	TRBJ1-1	CASRTLQAEAFF	TGTGCCAGCAGGACTTTGCAGGCTGAAGCTTTCTTT
TRBV5-1	TRBD2	once	TRBJ2-3	CASSLAGGAGGRTDTQYF	TGCGCCAGCAGCTTGGCCGGGGGAGCGGGGGGCCGCACAGATACGCAGTATTTT
TRBV4-3	TRBD2	NA	TRBJ2-7	CASSKWTRAPEQYF	TGCGCCAGCAGCAAGTGGACTAGAGCTCCCGAGCAGTACTTC
TRBV6-5	TRBD1	NA	TRBJ1-2	CASSYTRTGGKYGYTF	TGTGCCAGCAGTTACACCCGGACAGGGGGCAAGTATGGCTACACCTTC